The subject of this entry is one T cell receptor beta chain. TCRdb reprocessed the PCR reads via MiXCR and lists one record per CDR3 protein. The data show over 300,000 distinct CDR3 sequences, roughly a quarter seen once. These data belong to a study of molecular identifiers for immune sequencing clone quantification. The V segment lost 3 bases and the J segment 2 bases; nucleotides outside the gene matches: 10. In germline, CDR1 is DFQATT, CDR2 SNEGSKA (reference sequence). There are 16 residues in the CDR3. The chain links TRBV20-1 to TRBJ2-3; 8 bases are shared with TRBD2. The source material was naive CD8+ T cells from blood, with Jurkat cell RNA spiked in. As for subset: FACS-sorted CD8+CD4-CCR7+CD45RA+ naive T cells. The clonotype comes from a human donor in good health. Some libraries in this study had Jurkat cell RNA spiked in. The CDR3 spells CSASLTSDDFTDTQYF. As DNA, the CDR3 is TGCAGTGCTAGTCTGACTAGCGATGATTTCACAGATACGCAGTATTTT.